This TCR beta chain comes out of a study of T cell repertoires in cytomegalovirus infection. As for the study in general: In public TCR beta signatures, there were indications of both CMV infection and matching HLA type. Study conclusions and caveats: Individuals carrying CMV plus the relevant HLA were identified by cumulative frequency of public TCR beta families.

V was pared by 4 bases and J by 6 bases, with 4 bases of the junction left unmatched. CDR1 SGHTA and CDR2 FQGNSA come from the germline V gene. The CDR3 runs to 13 residues. This clonotype was detected only a few times. The antigen is not known. MiXCR, run by TCRdb on the reads, gives a single entry per CDR3 protein. The sample gives about 570,000 distinct CDR3 sequences, just under 40% of which show up once; 48% is in the top ten. This sequence joins TRBV7-2 and TRBJ2-7, with 9 bases aligning to TRBD1. Specimen: cultured PBMCs, collected from culture after CMV antigen stimulation. This sequence originates from a human donor in good health (CMV status not recorded). Some clones in this sample may be carry-over from other donors' samples. The CDR3 here is CASSSGQGGEQYF. The CDR3 DNA reads TGTGCCAGCAGCTCGGGACAGGGAGGCGAGCAGTACTTC.